Listed below are T cell receptor beta chains from one sample, sequenced in a study of cytomegalovirus exposure and HLA in healthy donors. Clones were sequenced by immunoSEQ multiplex PCR, and TCRdb holds only the in-frame ones, with some missing. Of over 150,000 clones in the sample, about two thirds are singletons; the top ten hold roughly 4.1%. The specimen sequenced was PBMCs. The source of these receptors is a woman under 30 in good health and CMV-seropositive. Each CDR3 is given with its conserved first and last residue. Each record gives: CDR3 DNA, CDR3 protein, J gene, D gene, V gene, clone size. D genes are given only for firm matches. Where a row states a size, it is once, few, many or the class of an expanded clone; other rows omit it.

TGTGCCACCAGCAGAGAGGGAGGGTCGGTCCGAAATGGCTACACCTTC,CATSREGGSVRNGYTF,TRBJ1-2,-,TRBV15,-
TGCGCCAGCAGCCAAGACCTAGCGGGGGGAAGGAATGAGCAGTTCTTC,CASSQDLAGGRNEQFF,TRBJ2-1,TRBD2,TRBV4-3,-
TGTGCCAGCAGTTTCTACGATGGGGAGGACGAGCAGTACTTC,CASSFYDGEDEQYF,TRBJ2-7,-,TRBV27,-
TGTGCCAGCAGCGCTGGGGACAGGGCCTACGAGCAGTACTTC,CASSAGDRAYEQYF,TRBJ2-7,TRBD1,TRBV9,-
TGTGCCAGCAGCCAGATGGATTCACCCCTCCACTTT,CASSQMDSPLHF,TRBJ1-6,-,TRBV5-4,-
TGTGCCAGCAGGGCGAGCGGGAGCCTAAATGAGCAGTTCTTC,CASRASGSLNEQFF,TRBJ2-1,TRBD2,TRBV28,-
TGTGCCTGGAGTGTACTTTGGAGTTCGGGGAGCTCCTACGAGCAGTACTTC,CAWSVLWSSGSSYEQYF,TRBJ2-7,-,TRBV30,-
TGTGCCAGCAGCTTAGTAGCGGGCTCCTACGAGCAGTACTTC,CASSLVAGSYEQYF,TRBJ2-7,TRBD2,TRBV7-2,-
TGTGCCAGCAGCTTACCCCAGGGGGTTGGGTATGGCTACACCTTC,CASSLPQGVGYGYTF,TRBJ1-2,TRBD1,TRBV7-2,few
TGTGCCAGCAGCTTGGGGACAGGGTTGTATAGCAATCAGCCCCAGCATTTT,CASSLGTGLYSNQPQHF,TRBJ1-5,TRBD1,TRBV7-9,-
TGTGCCAGTCGGGAATTGGGGAGCTCGGCTTACAATGAGCAGTTCTTC,CASRELGSSAYNEQFF,TRBJ2-1,-,TRBV19,-